This T cell receptor (beta chain) was profiled in a study of blood T cell repertoires in COVID-19. CDR1 and CDR2 (germline): MNHNY, SVGAGI (reference sequence). V lost 7 bases to trimming and J lost 3 bases, with 15 bases between them. The CDR3 has 14 amino acids. Profiled with immunoSEQ multiplex PCR; TCRdb holds only in-frame clones, not every one. The sample consists of around 150,000 clones, about 85% of them appearing once. This TCR was sampled from a woman in her fifties or sixties with active or convalescent COVID-19. The chain recombines TRBV6-6 with TRBJ1-2; D is undetermined. The sequencing input was peripheral blood. The CDR3 loop is CASIREVWDYGYTF. The CDR3, as DNA: TGTGCCAGCATCCGAGAGGTGTGGGACTATGGCTACACCTTC.